Listed below are T cell receptor beta chains from one sample, sequenced in a study of T cell responses to AZD1222 COVID-19 vaccine. The table came from immunoSEQ multiplex PCR; TCRdb's copy has only in-frame clones and leaves some out. Of around 200,000 clones detected, 85% to 95% appear once; the ten largest clones hold 3.9%. Sequences were derived from peripheral blood, sampled on day 0 of AZD1222 vaccination. The receptors derive from an adult in good health. CDR3s include the opening cysteine and the closing phenylalanine or tryptophan. The D gene is left open where the match is weak. Some rows have no size entry. The others give once, few or many, or a class for an expanded clone.

TGTGCCTGGAGTGTACGGGGTGCCGTCCGTGGTGGCCAAGAGACCCAGTACTTC | CAWSVRGAVRGGQETQYF | - | TRBJ2-5 | TRBV30 | once
TGTGCCAGCAGCCCAGAGGCGGGAGGGGGCTACGAGCAGTACTTC | CASSPEAGGGYEQYF | TRBD2 | TRBJ2-7 | TRBV7-9 | -
TGTGCCAGTAGTAATCGCGCCTTGAACACCGGGGAGCTGTTTTTT | CASSNRALNTGELFF | - | TRBJ2-2 | TRBV19 | -
TGCGCCAGCAGCTTGTCAGGGAGGGACGCTGAAGCTTTCTTT | CASSLSGRDAEAFF | - | TRBJ1-1 | TRBV5-1 | -
TGTGCCAGCAGCTTAATGGCAGAAGGAAACACCATATATTTT | CASSLMAEGNTIYF | - | TRBJ1-3 | TRBV11-2 | -
TGTGCCAGCAGCCCCCAACGGACAGGGGGCACTGAAGCTTTCTTT | CASSPQRTGGTEAFF | TRBD1 | TRBJ1-1 | TRBV11-2 | -
TGCGCCAGCAGCCAATCGGTTGGTTCTTCCAATGAGCAGTTCTTC | CASSQSVGSSNEQFF | - | TRBJ2-1 | TRBV4-1 | -
TGTGCCAGTAGTATTAGGAGACGACACACTGAAGCTTTCTTT | CASSIRRRHTEAFF | - | TRBJ1-1 | TRBV19 | -
TGCGCCAGCAGACCTTCACTGGGGGACTCTGGAAACACCATATATTTT | CASRPSLGDSGNTIYF | - | TRBJ1-3 | TRBV5-1 | -
TGTGCCAGCAGCTCCGGACCCCTGGACGGAAACACCATATATTTT | CASSSGPLDGNTIYF | - | TRBJ1-3 | TRBV11-1 | -
TGTGCCAGTAGTATTCTGGGCCGGGACACCGGGGAGCTGTTTTTT | CASSILGRDTGELFF | - | TRBJ2-2 | TRBV19 | -
TGTGCCAGCAGCCCGTTGACAGGGGGCTTAGGAGAAAAACTGTTTTTT | CASSPLTGGLGEKLFF | TRBD1 | TRBJ1-4 | TRBV27 | -
TGCGCCAGCAGCGTGACAGGGTTCTCTGATGGCTACACCTTC | CASSVTGFSDGYTF | TRBD1 | TRBJ1-2 | TRBV5-1 | -
TGCGCCAGCAGCTTAGAAAGCGAGCAGTACTTC | CASSLESEQYF | - | TRBJ2-7 | TRBV5-1 | few
TGTGCCAGCAGCTTTACAGTTAGCTATAATTCACCCCTCCACTTT | CASSFTVSYNSPLHF | - | TRBJ1-6 | TRBV7-9 | -
TGTGCCAGCAGTCCCCGGGACAGGCTTATTAGGGATACGCAGTATTTT | CASSPRDRLIRDTQYF | TRBD1 | TRBJ2-3 | TRBV7-9 | -
TGTGCCAGCAGCCCACGGGAGAGGGGGATGCCCGAGCAGTACTTC | CASSPRERGMPEQYF | - | TRBJ2-7 | TRBV3-1/TRBV3-2 | few
TGTGCCAGCAGCTTGGGACAGATGAACACTGAAGCTTTCTTT | CASSLGQMNTEAFF | - | TRBJ1-1 | TRBV5-5 | -
TGTGCCAGCAGCCCCCAAACGACAGGGGTCGGCGAGCAGTACTTC | CASSPQTTGVGEQYF | TRBD1 | TRBJ2-7 | TRBV11-2 | -
TGTGCCAGCAGCCAAGGATGGGGACAGGCAGAACCCTACGAGCAGTACTTC | CASSQGWGQAEPYEQYF | TRBD1 | TRBJ2-7 | TRBV3-1/TRBV3-2 | -
TGTGCCACCAGTGATTTTTCGGACAACTACACCTTC | CATSDFSDNYTF | - | TRBJ1-2 | TRBV24-1 | -
TGTGCCAGCAGCTTGGAGACCCAGTACTTC | CASSLETQYF | - | TRBJ2-5 | TRBV6-4 | few
TGTGCCAGCAGCTTCGGAGGCGGGAACACCGGGGAGCTGTTTTTT | CASSFGGGNTGELFF | - | TRBJ2-2 | TRBV7-9 | -
TGTGCCAGCAGTTCTAGCGGGAGTACGTATACGCAGTATTTT | CASSSSGSTYTQYF | TRBD2 | TRBJ2-3 | TRBV7-9 | -
TGTGCCAGCAATAAAGGGAGAGCAACTAATGAAAAACTGTTTTTT | CASNKGRATNEKLFF | - | TRBJ1-4 | TRBV2 | -
TGTGCCACTCCGGGACTAGCGAACGCAACTCAAGAGACCCAGTACTTC | CATPGLANATQETQYF | TRBD2 | TRBJ2-5 | TRBV11-3 | -
TGTGCCAGCTCCCTTCATCTACCACAGCCCCAGCATTTT | CASSLHLPQPQHF | - | TRBJ1-5 | TRBV18 | -
TGCGCCAGCAGTAAAACCTCCCCAGGGGTAGCGGGTTCCTACAATGAGCAGTTCTTC | CASSKTSPGVAGSYNEQFF | - | TRBJ2-1 | TRBV10-1 | -
TGTGCCAGCAGCCAAGACAGGGAAAAACTGTTTTTT | CASSQDREKLFF | - | TRBJ1-4 | TRBV7-8 | -
TGTGCCAGCTTTGCGGTTTCTGGCGGGGAGCTGTTTTTT | CASFAVSGGELFF | - | TRBJ2-2 | TRBV6-6 | -
TGTGCCAGTAGTAAAACAGGGGGCTCAGACTATGGCTACACCTTC | CASSKTGGSDYGYTF | TRBD1 | TRBJ1-2 | TRBV19 | once
TGTGCCAGCACAACTAGCGGGGGGCCCGCGGTGGTGCAGTTCTTC | CASTTSGGPAVVQFF | TRBD2 | TRBJ2-1 | TRBV19 | once
TGTGCCAGCAGTTTACCGGGGGCAGAAACTGAAGCTTTCTTT | CASSLPGAETEAFF | - | TRBJ1-1 | TRBV28 | -
TGTGCCAGTAGATCGGGACAGGGGATATGGAACACTGAAGCTTTCTTT | CASRSGQGIWNTEAFF | TRBD1 | TRBJ1-1 | TRBV19 | -
TGTGCCAGCAGCCCGCCGGGTCTCTTTGAAGCTTTCTTT | CASSPPGLFEAFF | - | TRBJ1-1 | TRBV7-2 | -
TGTGCCAGCAGTTCACCGGGACTAGCGGGATCAGGGGAGCTGTTTTTT | CASSSPGLAGSGELFF | TRBD2 | TRBJ2-2 | TRBV7-2 | -
TGTGCCAGCAGCACGGAGGGGGCCCTAGAGCAGTACTTC | CASSTEGALEQYF | - | TRBJ2-7 | TRBV6-5 | -
TGTGCCAGCAGCCCGGACGGGAGCTCTGGAAACACCATATATTTT | CASSPDGSSGNTIYF | - | TRBJ1-3 | TRBV3-1/TRBV3-2 | -
TGTGCCAGCAGTTTATCCAGGGATAGCTCCTATAATTCACCCCTCCACTTT | CASSLSRDSSYNSPLHF | - | TRBJ1-6 | TRBV27 | -
TGTGCCACCAGTGACGCGACTAGAGCAGGGAGGAATGAGCAGTTCTTC | CATSDATRAGRNEQFF | - | TRBJ2-1 | TRBV24-1 | -
TGTGCCAGCAGCCAAGTTGGAAACACCGGGGAGCTGTTTTTT | CASSQVGNTGELFF | - | TRBJ2-2 | TRBV3-1/TRBV3-2 | once
TGTGCCAGCAGCCACCTCCAAACCGGGACTAGCGGGAGAGACTCCTACGAGCAGTACTTC | CASSHLQTGTSGRDSYEQYF | TRBD2 | TRBJ2-7 | TRBV4-2 | -
TGTGCCAGCAGCCAGTATACTGAAGCTTTCTTT | CASSQYTEAFF | - | TRBJ1-1 | TRBV7-9 | -
TGTGCCAGCAGTGACAGGGGGGCATCGGGAGGGGATGAGCAGTTCTTC | CASSDRGASGGDEQFF | TRBD2 | TRBJ2-1 | TRBV6-4 | -
TGTGCCAGCAGCATGGACGCTTCTAGCGGGAGACGGGAGCAGTTCTTC | CASSMDASSGRREQFF | TRBD2 | TRBJ2-1 | TRBV7-8 | -
TGTGCCAGCAGTGTAAGACTAGCGGGAGATTCTGAGCAGTACTTC | CASSVRLAGDSEQYF | TRBD2 | TRBJ2-7 | TRBV2 | once
TGTGCCATCCTAGCGGAAACCTCCTACAATGAGCAGTTCTTC | CAILAETSYNEQFF | TRBD2 | TRBJ2-1 | TRBV10-3 | -
TGTGCCAGCAGACCGGGACAGGGGGTCTATGGCTACACCTTC | CASRPGQGVYGYTF | TRBD1 | TRBJ1-2 | TRBV6-5 | -
TGTGCCAGCAGTAGGACTACTACCTCCAATGAGCAGTTCTTC | CASSRTTTSNEQFF | - | TRBJ2-1 | TRBV5-4 | -
TGTGCCAGCAGTCTGGGCACTGAAGCTTTCTTT | CASSLGTEAFF | - | TRBJ1-1 | TRBV11-2 | -
TGTGCCAGCAGCTTGGCCTTGCGGGGAATGAACACTGAAGCTTTCTTT | CASSLALRGMNTEAFF | - | TRBJ1-1 | TRBV5-6 | -
TGTGCCAGCAGTGATGGGGTGGGTACAGGCAGGGCTTTCTTT | CASSDGVGTGRAFF | - | TRBJ1-1 | TRBV2 | -
TGTGCCAGCAGCTGGGGACTAGCGGGAGGGAGCCATGAGCAGTTCTTC | CASSWGLAGGSHEQFF | TRBD2 | TRBJ2-1 | TRBV5-6 | -
TGTGCCAGCTCACCACAATCGGAGGGAGGAACCGCAGATACGCAGTATTTT | CASSPQSEGGTADTQYF | - | TRBJ2-3 | TRBV18 | -